This T cell receptor (beta chain) emerged from a study of PD-L1 blockade in urothelial cancer. As for the study in general: Starting in about 2014, patients were given atezolizumab (1,200 mg intravenously every 3 weeks). Blood was tested 3 weeks (second dose) and 6 weeks into treatment.

Trimming took 4 bases from V and 0 from J; bases not matched to a gene: 2. CDR1 is LNHDA and CDR2 is SQIVND in the germline V gene (reference sequence). The CDR3 spans 14 residues. Specified time point: peripheral blood 6 weeks after treatment start. Patients had urothelial carcinoma that was locally advanced or metastatic. The assay was immunoSEQ multiplex PCR, and TCRdb's table has in-frame clones only and misses some. Of some 40,000 clones in the sample, around 90% are singletons; the top ten hold 6% to 9.5%. This chain links TRBV19 with TRBJ2-7, with TRBD2 matching over 8 bases. Sequenced here: PBMCs, sampled around atezolizumab (anti-PD-L1) treatment. The receptor was isolated from a man in his 70s with urothelial cancer. In DNA form, the CDR3 reads TGTGCCAGTAGTACCGGGACTAGCTCCTACGAGCAGTACTTC. Its translation: CASSTGTSSYEQYF.